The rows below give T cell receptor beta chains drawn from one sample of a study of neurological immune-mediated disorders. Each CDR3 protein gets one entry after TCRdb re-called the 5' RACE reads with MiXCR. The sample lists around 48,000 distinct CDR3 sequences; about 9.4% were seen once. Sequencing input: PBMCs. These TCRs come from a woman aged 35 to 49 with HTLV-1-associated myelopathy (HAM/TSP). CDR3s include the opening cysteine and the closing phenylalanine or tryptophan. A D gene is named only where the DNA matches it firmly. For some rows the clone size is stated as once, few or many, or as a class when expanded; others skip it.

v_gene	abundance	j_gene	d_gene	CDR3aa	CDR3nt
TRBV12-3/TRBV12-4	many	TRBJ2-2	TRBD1	CASTLQGPGELFF	TGTGCCAGCACCTTACAGGGGCCCGGGGAGCTGTTTTTT
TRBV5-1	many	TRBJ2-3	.	CASSSIEGVTDTQYF	TGCGCCAGCAGCTCCATAGAAGGGGTCACAGATACGCAGTATTTT
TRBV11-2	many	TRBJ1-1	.	CASSSPRGVNTEAFF	TGTGCCAGCAGCTCCCCTAGGGGAGTGAACACTGAAGCTTTCTTT
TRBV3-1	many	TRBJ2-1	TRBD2	CASSPSGGGYNEQFF	TGTGCCAGCAGCCCTAGCGGGGGAGGGTACAATGAGCAGTTCTTC
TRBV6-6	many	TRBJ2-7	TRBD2	CASSYGGEVYEQYF	TGTGCCAGCAGTTACGGGGGGGAGGTTTACGAGCAGTACTTC
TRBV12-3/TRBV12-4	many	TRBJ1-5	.	CASSGGPQVVSQPQHF	TGTGCCAGCAGCGGGGGACCTCAGGTTGTCTCTCAGCCCCAGCATTTT
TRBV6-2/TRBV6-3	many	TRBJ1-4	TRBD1	CASSRSTGTGDEKLFF	TGTGCCAGCAGTCGAAGCACCGGGACAGGGGACGAAAAACTGTTTTTT
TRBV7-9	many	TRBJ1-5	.	CASSLGVGQPQHF	TGTGCCAGCAGCTTGGGGGTAGGGCAGCCCCAGCATTTT
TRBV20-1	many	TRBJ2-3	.	CSARDRLAPTDTQYF	TGCAGTGCTAGAGATCGCTTAGCCCCCACAGATACGCAGTATTTT
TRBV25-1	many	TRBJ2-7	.	CASSPSGAPSYEQYF	TGTGCCAGCAGCCCCAGTGGAGCCCCCTCCTACGAGCAGTACTTC
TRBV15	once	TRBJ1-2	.	CATSRGGDFVYTF	TGTGCCACCAGCAGAGGGGGGGACTTCGTCTACACCTTC
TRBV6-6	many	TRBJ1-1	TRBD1	CASTTGQALTEAFF	TGTGCCAGCACTACGGGACAGGCTCTCACTGAAGCTTTCTTT
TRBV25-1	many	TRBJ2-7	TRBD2	CASGGGGEQYF	TGTGCCAGTGGGGGGGGAGGCGAGCAGTACTTC
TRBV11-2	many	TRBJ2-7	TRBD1	CASSPLRQGRYEQYF	TGTGCCAGCAGCCCCTTGAGACAGGGCCGCTACGAGCAGTACTTC
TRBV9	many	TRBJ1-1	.	CASSVDGGMAEAFF	TGTGCCAGCAGCGTAGATGGGGGTATGGCTGAAGCTTTCTTT
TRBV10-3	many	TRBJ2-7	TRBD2	CAISGTSGGYEQYF	TGTGCCATCAGTGGGACTAGCGGGGGCTACGAGCAGTACTTC
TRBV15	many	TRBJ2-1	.	CATSRDPGRGALSYNEQFF	TGTGCCACCAGCAGAGATCCCGGAAGGGGTGCATTATCCTACAATGAGCAGTTCTTC
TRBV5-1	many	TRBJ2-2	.	CASSLEAYQGTGELFF	TGCGCCAGCAGCTTGGAGGCCTATCAGGGCACCGGGGAGCTGTTTTTT
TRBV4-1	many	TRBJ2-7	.	CASSQQGYEQYF	TGCGCCAGCAGCCAACAGGGTTACGAGCAGTACTTC
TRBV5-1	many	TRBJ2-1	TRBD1	CASSTGQGAANEQFF	TGCGCCAGCAGCACGGGACAGGGGGCAGCCAATGAGCAGTTCTTC
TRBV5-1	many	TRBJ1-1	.	CASSLGGVEAFF	TGCGCCAGCAGCTTGGGAGGAGTTGAAGCTTTCTTT
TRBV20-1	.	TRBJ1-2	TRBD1	CSGRDRVTGGYTF	TGCAGTGGAAGAGACAGGGTAACGGGAGGCTACACCTTC
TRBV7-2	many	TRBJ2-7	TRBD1	CASSLSGTRRTGVSGEQYF	TGTGCCAGCAGCTTATCTGGCACGCGACGGACAGGGGTTTCGGGGGAGCAGTACTTC
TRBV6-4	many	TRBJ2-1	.	CASSKSGPWGNEQFF	TGTGCCAGCAGTAAATCGGGTCCATGGGGCAATGAGCAGTTCTTC
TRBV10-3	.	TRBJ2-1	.	CAISEPSSGESSYNEQFF	TGTGCCATCAGTGAACCCTCATCGGGGGAGAGCTCCTACAATGAGCAGTTCTTC
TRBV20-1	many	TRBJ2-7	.	CSASRLSYEQYF	TGCAGTGCTTCCCGCCTATCCTACGAGCAGTACTTC
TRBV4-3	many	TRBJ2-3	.	CASSQASAGVTDTQYF	TGCGCCAGCAGCCAAGCATCGGCAGGGGTAACAGATACGCAGTATTTT
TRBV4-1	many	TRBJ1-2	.	CASSQESNYGYTF	TGCGCCAGCAGCCAAGAATCCAACTATGGCTACACCTTC
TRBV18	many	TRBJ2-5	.	CASSLNQGQETQYF	TGTGCCAGCTCACTCAACCAGGGTCAAGAGACCCAGTACTTC
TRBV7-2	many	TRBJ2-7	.	CASSLDGGSYEQYF	TGTGCCAGCAGCTTAGACGGGGGCTCCTACGAGCAGTACTTC
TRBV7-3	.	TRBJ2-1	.	CTSSSEAESYNEQFF	TGTACCAGCAGCTCGGAGGCAGAGTCCTACAATGAGCAGTTCTTC
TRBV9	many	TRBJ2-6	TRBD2	CASSRGGTGANVLTF	TGTGCCAGCTCCCGGGGGGGAACAGGGGCCAACGTCCTGACTTTC
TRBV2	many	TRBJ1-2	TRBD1	CASRTPTGTLHGYTF	TGTGCCAGCAGAACCCCGACAGGGACTCTTCATGGCTACACCTTC
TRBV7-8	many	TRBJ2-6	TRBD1	CASSLAEGQGARGANVLTF	TGTGCCAGCAGCTTAGCAGAGGGACAGGGGGCGCGAGGGGCCAACGTCCTGACTTTC
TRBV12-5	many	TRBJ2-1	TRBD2	CASGSLAGAYNEQFF	TGTGCTAGTGGTTCGCTAGCGGGGGCTTACAATGAGCAGTTCTTC
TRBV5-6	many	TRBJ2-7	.	CASSLDFPSSYEQYF	TGTGCCAGCAGCTTGGACTTCCCGAGCTCCTACGAGCAGTACTTC
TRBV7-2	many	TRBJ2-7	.	CASSPTSFYEQYF	TGTGCCAGCAGCCCTACTAGCTTTTACGAGCAGTACTTC
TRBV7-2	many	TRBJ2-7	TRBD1	CASSSSGGPYEQYF	TGTGCCAGCAGCTCCTCAGGGGGCCCCTACGAGCAGTACTTC